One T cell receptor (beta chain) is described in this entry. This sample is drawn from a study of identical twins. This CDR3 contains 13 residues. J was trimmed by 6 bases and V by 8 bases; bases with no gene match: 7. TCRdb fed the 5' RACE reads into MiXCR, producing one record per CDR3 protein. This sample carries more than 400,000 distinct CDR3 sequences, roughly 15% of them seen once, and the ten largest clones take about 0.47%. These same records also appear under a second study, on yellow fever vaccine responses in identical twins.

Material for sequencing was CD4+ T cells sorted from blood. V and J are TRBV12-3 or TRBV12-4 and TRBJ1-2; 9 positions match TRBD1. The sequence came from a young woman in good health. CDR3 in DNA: TGTGCCAGCCACAGGGGGCAAGCGGATGGCTACACCTTC. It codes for CASHRGQADGYTF.